The 17 T cell receptor beta chains below come from one sample, sequenced in a study of T cell clonality in common variable immunodeficiency. Whole-study findings and limits: In common variable immunodeficiency, TCR beta chains reportedly carried fewer deletions and N-nucleotide insertions.

The antigens of these receptors remain unknown. Generated by immunoSEQ multiplex PCR, the TCRdb table keeps only in-frame clones and is missing some. Singletons are absent from the sample, which has under 25,000 clones. The source material was peripheral blood mononuclear cells. These TCRs come from a human donor with common variable immunodeficiency.

Turning to this clone: Since a much larger clone is just one base distant, this may be a read error. Read data end 3 residues before the CDR3 end; the end is taken from the germline J gene. The genes are TRBV2 and TRBJ1-1, with D perhaps matching TRBD1 (6 bases). Germline loops: CDR1 SNHLY, CDR2 FYNNEI. The length of the CDR3 is 15 residues. The ends were cut back, 7 bases at V and 1 base at J, with 16 bases in the middle. The DNA read from the CDR3 is TGTGCCAGCACCGGCAGGGACACTGCGAACACTGAA. Amino acid sequence: CASTGRDTANTE. The full CDR3 reads CASTGRDTANTEAFF.

To note about this clone: From the germline J gene comes the end of the CDR3, since the read stops 3 residues before it. The V and J genes are TRBV2 and TRBJ1-6, with 8 positions matching TRBD1. After removal of 9 bases from V and 5 bases from J, the junction contained 9 bases not matched to a gene. Germline lookup yields CDR1 SNHLY and CDR2 FYNNEI. The CDR3 runs to 15 residues. The covered CDR3 bases are TGTGCCAGTCATCCAGGGACAGGAGATAATTCACCC. It is translated as CASHPGTGDNSP. The CDR3 in its entirety is CASHPGTGDNSPLHF.

This clone has a handful of counts. Read coverage stops 3 residues before the CDR3 terminus; the germline J gene supplies the remainder. The V gene is TRBV5-1, the J gene TRBJ1-2, with 9 bases that match TRBD1. The CDR3 covers 13 residues. V shed 4 bases and J 6 bases; nucleotides not matched to a gene: 4. Germline values: CDR1 SGHRS, CDR2 YFSETQ. The CDR3 reads CASSTGTGNGYTF. Incomplete CDR3 DNA: TGCGCCAGCAGCACAGGGACAGGGAATGGC.

The sample holds a few counts of this clone. The CDR3 is cut off 3 residues early in the read; its end comes from the germline J gene. The rearrangement links TRBV7-2 to TRBJ2-3; tentatively, D is TRBD1 (6 bases). The CDR3 contains 15 residues. The germline V gene has CDR1 SGHTA and CDR2 FQGNSA. V lost 4 bases and J lost 1, with 12 bases in between. The CDR3 protein is CASSSQGPGTDTQYF. The DNA read from the CDR3 is TGTGCCAGCAGCTCCCAGGGGCCGGGCACAGATACG.

This clone was detected many times. The read ends 3 residues before the CDR3 terminus; that terminus is restored from the germline J gene. The genes are TRBV20-1 and TRBJ1-3; a weak D match, TRBD1 (5 bases). Germline assignment: CDR1 DFQATT and CDR2 SNEGSKA (reference sequence). Trimming took off 0 bases at V and 1 base at J, with 13 bases between the two ends. CDR3 length: 16 amino acids. The CDR3 DNA, read in part, is TGCAGTGCTAGAGATTCCCAGGGAGGGTCTGGAAACACC. This codes for CSARDSQGGSGNT. The CDR3 reads in full as CSARDSQGGSGNTIYF.

CDR3: CAWGQGADLNQPQHF. CDR3 DNA (partial): TGTGCCTGGGGACAGGGGGCGGACCTCAATCAGCCC. The V gene is TRBV30, the J gene TRBJ1-5, with TRBD1 identical over 11 bases. The CDR3 end is not reached by the read, which stops 3 residues before it; the germline J gene fills it in. V lost 5 bases, J lost 3 bases, and 6 bases stayed unmatched. This CDR3 is built from 15 residues. CDR1 and CDR2 from the germline V gene are GTSNPN and SVGIG (reference sequence). The whole variable domain, filled in from reference TRBV30 and TRBJ1-5, reads SQTIHQWPATLVQPVGSPLSLECTVEGTSNPNLYWYRQAAGRGLQLLFYSVGIGQISSEVPQNLSASRPQDRQFILSSKKLLLSDSGFYLCAWGQGADLNQPQHFGDGTRLSIL.

CDR3 sequence: CASSSGLASYEQYF. Partial CDR3 DNA: TGCGCCAGCAGCTCGGGACTAGCCTCCTACGAG. The genes are TRBV5-1 and TRBJ2-7, with TRBD2 identical over 9 bases. Read sequence stops 3 residues before the CDR3 end, and the germline J gene provides the missing end. Germline loops: CDR1 SGHRS, CDR2 YFSETQ. V was clipped by 3 bases and J by 0 bases; unmatched bases: 1. The CDR3 is made up of 14 amino acids.

The table lists this clone with a few counts. Germline and junction disagree at one end, which may indicate a read error. The CDR3 end falls 3 residues outside the read, so it is completed with the germline J gene. The rearrangement joins TRBV7-9 to TRBJ1-1; weak D call: TRBD1 (6 bases). Germline CDR1 reads SEHNR; CDR2 reads FQNEAQ (reference sequence). The CDR3 runs 13 residues. The sequenced CDR3 bases are TGTTCCAGCAGCTCACAGGGTAGCACTGAA. Protein: CSSSSQGSTE. The whole CDR3 protein is CSSSSQGSTEAFF.

This clone has more than one count but fewer than ten. The CDR3 is cut off 3 residues early in the read; its end comes from the germline J gene. The chain carries TRBV7-9 and TRBJ2-7, with 8 bases fitting TRBD1. The CDR3 spans 13 residues. The V segment lost 1 base and the J segment 6 bases; nucleotides outside the gene matches: 2. Germline V gene lookup returns CDR1 SEHNR and CDR2 FQNEAQ (reference sequence). The CDR3 sequence is CASSLVDRGEQYF. Incomplete CDR3 DNA: TGTGCCAGCAGCTTAGTCGACAGGGGCGAG.

Concerning this clone: The read stops 3 residues short of the end of the CDR3; the missing end is completed from the germline J gene. V gene TRBV18 combines with J gene TRBJ2-5, with D tentatively TRBD2 (6 bases). This CDR3 has 17 residues. The V gene lost 6 bases and the J gene lost 3 bases, with 23 bases spanning the gap. CDR1 is KGHSH and CDR2 is LQKENI in the germline V gene. The DNA read from the CDR3 is TGTGCCAGCTCCCCCCTCGGAGCCAGGGAGGTAAAAGAGACC. Its protein is CASSPLGAREVKET. The entire CDR3 reads CASSPLGAREVKETQYF.

This clone has at least ten counts. The read ends 3 residues shy of where the CDR3 ends; the end is completed using the germline J gene. V gene TRBV19 combines with J gene TRBJ2-1, with TRBD2 matching over 7 bases. Germline CDR1 and CDR2: LNHDA and SQIVND (reference sequence). The CDR3 runs 15 residues. The V gene end was trimmed by 6 bases and the J gene end by 0 bases; junction bases not matched to a gene: 5. CDR3 bases read: TGTGCCAGTAGCAATACTAGCGCCTCCTACAATGAG. Translation gives CASSNTSASYNE. The whole CDR3 region reads CASSNTSASYNEQFF.

This clone was counted at least ten times. The CDR3 goes on 3 residues after the read ends, and that part is filled in from the germline J gene. The chain links TRBV20-1 to TRBJ2-5, with D perhaps matching TRBD2 (5 bases). This CDR3 contains 14 residues. V lost 3 bases and J 5 bases, leaving 16 bases between the germline ends. Germline CDR1 DFQATT, CDR2 SNEGSKA (reference sequence). The CDR3 loop reads CSARSPTIDETQYF. The DNA read from the CDR3 is TGCAGTGCTAGGAGCCCGACTATTGATGAGACC.

This clone has a handful of counts. From the germline J gene comes the end of the CDR3, since the read stops 3 residues before it. V and J are TRBV7-2 and TRBJ2-1; a weak D match, TRBD1 (6 bases). Germline CDR1 and CDR2: SGHTA and FQGNSA. The CDR3 extends over 14 amino acids. V lost 2 bases to trimming and J lost 9 bases, with 14 bases between them. CDR3 loop: CASSLRDLGGEQFF. The sequenced part of the CDR3 DNA is TGTGCCAGCAGCTTACGGGATCTAGGGGGTGAG.

About this clone: The read terminates 3 residues ahead of where the CDR3 ends, so the germline J gene completes it. This sequence joins TRBV2 and TRBJ1-1; D is perhaps TRBD1 (5 bases). There are 12 residues in the CDR3. The germline V gene has CDR1 SNHLY and CDR2 FYNNEI. The CDR3: CASSSDPRGAFF. The CDR3 bases that were read are TGTGCCAGCAGTTCCGACCCAAGGGGA.

This clone was recorded many times. The sequenced fragment ends 3 residues before the CDR3 boundary, so the rest is inferred from the germline J gene. The rearrangement uses TRBV13 and TRBJ2-2, with 11 bases that match TRBD2. The CDR3 covers 16 residues. V lost 6 bases, J lost 5 bases, and 8 bases stayed unmatched. Germline V gene sequence: CDR1 PRHDT, CDR2 FYEKMQ (reference sequence). Incomplete CDR3 DNA: TGTGCCAGCAGACCAACTAGCGGGGGATGGACCGGGGAG. This translates into CASRPTSGGWTGE. The entire CDR3 reads CASRPTSGGWTGELFF. The entire variable domain, with the rest obtained from reference TRBV13 and TRBJ2-2, is as follows: AAGVIQSPRHLIKEKRETATLKCYPIPRHDTVYWYQQGPGQDPQFLISFYEKMQSDKGSIPDRFSAQQFSDYHSELNMSSLELGDSALYFCASRPTSGGWTGELFFGEGSRLTVL.

This clone was picked up many times. The DNA ends 3 residues before the CDR3 does, and the rest of the CDR3 is filled in from the germline J gene. This chain links TRBV7-7 with TRBJ2-1; the match to TRBD2 covers 8 bases. This CDR3 is 14 amino acids long. The germline V gene has CDR1 SSHAT and CDR2 FNYEAQ (reference sequence). V dropped 5 bases and J dropped 7; count of bases not matched to a gene: 7. The CDR3 sequence is CASSLGLGENEQFF. The part of the CDR3 DNA that was read is TGTGCCAGCAGCCTGGGACTAGGGGAAAATGAG.

This clone was detected many times. The read stops 3 residues short of the end of the CDR3; the missing end is completed from the germline J gene. The chain couples TRBV20-1 to TRBJ1-6, with D possibly TRBD1 on 6 matching bases. The CDR3 has 12 amino acids. The germline V and J ends were trimmed by 6 bases and 6 bases, with 9 bases remaining between them. Germline V lookup: CDR1 DFQATT, CDR2 SNEGSKA (reference sequence). The chain's CDR3 is CSAQGINSPLHF. The sequenced CDR3 bases are TGCAGTGCCCAGGGGATTAATTCACCC.